This T cell receptor (beta chain) was observed in a study of molecular identifiers for immune sequencing clone quantification. Overall study context: Split five ways in replicates, RNA from roughly 20,000 or 100,000 naive CD8 cells had four portions sequenced. Study-wide results and caveats: Spiked TCR RNA from one Jurkat cell reportedly showed up when mixed among one million naive cells.

Germline V gene sequence: CDR1 SEHNR, CDR2 FQNEAQ (reference sequence). This CDR3 region has 12 residues. J gave up 10 bases and V 5 bases, and 2 bases lay outside the gene matches. Previously described methods and listed TCR primers produced bulk TCR libraries. TCRdb redid the calling of the PCR reads with MiXCR, one entry per CDR3 protein. This sample has about half a million distinct CDR3 sequences, with roughly 25% found just once. A note on this clonotype: Antigen: not known.

Naive CD8 T cells were picked out by sorting for CD8+CD4-CCR7+CD45RA+. V gene TRBV7-9 combines with J gene TRBJ1-4; 9 bases align to TRBD1. The TCR comes from a human donor in good health. Some libraries in this study had Jurkat cell RNA spiked in. The sequencing sample was made of naive CD8+ T cells from blood, with Jurkat cell RNA spiked in. The subset denotes: FACS-sorted CD8+CD4-CCR7+CD45RA+ naive T cells. The CDR3 loop reads CASSRDRVKLFF. The CDR3 DNA is TGTGCCAGCAGCCGGGACAGGGTAAAACTGTTTTTT.